The source of this TCR beta chain is a study of cytomegalovirus exposure and HLA in healthy donors. Study in general: An analysis done earlier identified about 120 million unique TCR beta sequences from around 180 million T cells.

On this clone: Its antigen is still unknown.

This PCR relied on a set of 60 Vbeta primers and 13 Jbeta primers. Profiling relied on immunoSEQ multiplex PCR, and the TCRdb table lists in-frame clones only, not all of them. Of approximately 82,000 clones in the sample, around 10% were seen once. The V end lost 2 bases, the J end lost 4 bases, and 11 bases lay between the germline ends. Germline V gene data show CDR1 as MNHEY and CDR2 as SVGAGI. The CDR3 totals 14 residues. Overall study findings and caveats: A later analysis showed that HLA-associated TCR beta chains had undergone more clonal expansion than equally common others. Apart from CMV serostatus, no immune exposure information was available. A classifier reportedly called cytomegalovirus status with high sensitivity and specificity.

The chain links TRBV6-5 to TRBJ1-2; possible D gene TRBD1, 5 bases. This clonotype was obtained from a man in his 60s in good health and CMV-seropositive. Sequenced input: PBMCs. CDR3 residues: CASSYRGTGYGYTF. The CDR3 DNA follows: TGTGCCAGCAGTTACAGGGGAACGGGCTATGGCTACACCTTC.